This TCR beta chain emerged from a study of blood T cell repertoires in COVID-19 (dated by TCRdb to 2018 to 2020). General notes on the study: The collaborator samples originated in the United States, Italy and Spain and spanned the acute and convalescent phases of COVID-19. The repertoires were released in a freely available public database intended as a resource for research on the immune response to SARS-CoV-2. The material from the prospective study consisted of cDNA or gDNA derived from T cells, B-cell-depleted T cells, or PBMCs. Where available, HLA class I and class II types were obtained from metadata supplied by the sample provider rather than from assay-based typing. Subjects who had been exposed to COVID-19, were actively infected with it, or had recovered from it provided the deeply sampled blood TCRbeta repertoires that made up the dataset. The samples were drawn from two sources: the first 160 participants of the ongoing ImmuneRACE study, and 1,254 subjects contributed by 6 global collaborators. The sample metadata nearly always contained a de-identified subject ID, COVID-19 status, age in years and sex.

Overall results and qualifications from the work: The amount of clinical and demographic metadata varied by source and participant and was provided uncurated.

Comments on this clone: The specificity of this receptor is unknown. Base quality data are lacking; no much larger clone is found one base away.

Each collaborating institution followed its own protocols to collect whole blood in K2EDTA tubes. For TCRbeta analysis, collaborator samples were shipped as frozen whole blood, as isolated PBMCs, or as DNA extracted from either sample type. TCRbeta CDR3 regions were amplified from genomic DNA by means of the immunoSEQ Assay, a bias-controlled multiplex PCR. On the study's bioinformatics: Nucleated cell counts per sample were estimated from amplification of reference gene primers within the assay. Sequence reads were collapsed and filtered to measure the absolute abundance of every unique TCRbeta CDR3 rearrangement. For each sample, productive Simpson clonality was calculated as the square root of Simpson's diversity index across productive rearrangements. The table comes from immuneACCESS by way of TCRdb, which keeps in-frame sequences with V and J called. Part of the clones is missing from these tables; in studies checked, under half for an unresolved V gene and the rest for unknown reasons. Clone size and V and J calls were adopted from that table, with D and trimming inferred from the DNA. For this sample the table gives roughly 210,000 clones, of which 88% were detected only once. The ten largest clones represent about 1.8% of the sample.

The germline V gene encodes CDR1 SNHLY and CDR2 FYNNEI. The CDR3 runs 15 amino acids, cysteine and phenylalanine included. The entry retains the CDR3 DNA only, 45 bases that are in frame from base 1. Relative to germline, V is 6 bases shorter and J is 7 bases shorter, with 16 bases between their ends. The sequence joins TRBV2 to TRBJ1-6; perhaps TRBD1 is the D gene, with 5 bases matching. The clonotype comes from a man between 65 and 85 years old with acute or convalescent COVID-19. Sequenced: peripheral blood. The sequence in DNA is TGTGCCAGCAGCGTATATGGGGGGAAGAATTCACCCCTCCACTTT. Its amino acids are CASSVYGGKNSPLHF.